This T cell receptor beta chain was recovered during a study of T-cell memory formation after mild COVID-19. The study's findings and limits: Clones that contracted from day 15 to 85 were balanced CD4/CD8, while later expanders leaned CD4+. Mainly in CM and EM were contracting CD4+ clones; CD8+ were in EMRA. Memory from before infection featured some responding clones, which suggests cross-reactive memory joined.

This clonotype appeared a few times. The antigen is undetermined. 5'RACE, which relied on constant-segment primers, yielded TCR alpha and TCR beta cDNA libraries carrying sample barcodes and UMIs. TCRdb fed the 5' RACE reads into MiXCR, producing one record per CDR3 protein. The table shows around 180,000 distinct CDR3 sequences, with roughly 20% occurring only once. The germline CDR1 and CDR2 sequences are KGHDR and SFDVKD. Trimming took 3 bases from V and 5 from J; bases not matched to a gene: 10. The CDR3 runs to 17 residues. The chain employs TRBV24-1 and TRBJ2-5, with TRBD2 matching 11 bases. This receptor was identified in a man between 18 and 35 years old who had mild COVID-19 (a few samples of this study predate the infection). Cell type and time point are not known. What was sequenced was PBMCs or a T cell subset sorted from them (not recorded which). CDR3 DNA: TGTGCCACCAGTGATAGCGTGGTAGCGGGGGGGTTGGAGACCCAGTACTTC. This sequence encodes CATSDSVVAGGLETQYF.